This T cell receptor (beta chain) derives from a study of shared clonotypes between healthy human individuals. The V gene lost 0 bases and the J gene lost 2 bases, with 10 bases spanning the gap. The CDR3 has 15 amino acids. Germline CDR1 LGHNA, CDR2 YSLEER. Findings and limits, study-wide: Expectations were that clonotype sharing among donors would be affected by sequencing depth.

Assay execution took place at the deep level. The table came from immunoSEQ multiplex PCR; TCRdb's copy has only in-frame clones and leaves some out. This sample has 2 million to 2.5 million clones, with roughly 90% found just once. A word on this clone: Its antigen is not known.

HIV-negative, healthy adults without recent acute infections or vaccinations were the donors. Material for sequencing was naive CD4+ T cells from PBMCs. The subset here: CD45RA+ positively selected. This sequence joins TRBV4-3 and TRBJ1-2; no reliable D call. The receptor was isolated from a man between 18 and 29 years old in good health. Some clones in this sample may be carry-over from other donors' samples. The CDR3 loop is CASSQEDTTNYGYTF. In nucleotides, the CDR3 is TGCGCCAGCAGCCAAGAAGACACCACCAACTATGGCTACACCTTC.